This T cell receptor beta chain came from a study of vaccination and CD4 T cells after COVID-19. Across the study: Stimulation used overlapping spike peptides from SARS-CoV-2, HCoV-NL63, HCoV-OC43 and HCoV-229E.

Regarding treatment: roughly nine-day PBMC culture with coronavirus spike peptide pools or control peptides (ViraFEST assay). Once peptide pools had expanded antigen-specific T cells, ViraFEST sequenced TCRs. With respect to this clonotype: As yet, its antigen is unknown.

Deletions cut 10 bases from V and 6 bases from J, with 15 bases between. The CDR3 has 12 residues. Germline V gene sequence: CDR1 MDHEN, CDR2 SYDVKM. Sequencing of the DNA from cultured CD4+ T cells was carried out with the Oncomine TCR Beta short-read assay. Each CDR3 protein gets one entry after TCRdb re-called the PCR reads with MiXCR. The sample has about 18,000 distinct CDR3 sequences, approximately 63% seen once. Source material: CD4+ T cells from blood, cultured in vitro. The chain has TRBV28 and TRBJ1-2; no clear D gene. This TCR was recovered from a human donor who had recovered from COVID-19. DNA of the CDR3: TGTGCCACCACCCCCGGGTATAATGGCTACACCTTC. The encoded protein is CATTPGYNGYTF.